This TCR beta chain was sequenced in a study of blood T cell repertoires in COVID-19. With 4 bases clipped from V and 10 bases from J, the junction kept 13 bases outside the gene matches. The CDR3 is 17 amino acids. Germline V CDR1 and CDR2: SGDLS, YYNGEE. Profiling relied on immunoSEQ multiplex PCR, and the TCRdb table lists in-frame clones only, not all of them. The sample has 110,000 to 150,000 clones; 80% are singletons. The sample consisted of peripheral blood. The source is a woman aged 45-59 years with acute or convalescent COVID-19. The chain links TRBV9 to TRBJ1-6; 11 bases match TRBD1. CDR3 nucleotides: TGTGCCAGCAGCCCAGCCGGGACAGGGGGTGGTTGGTCACCCCTCCACTTT. Amino acid sequence: CASSPAGTGGGWSPLHF.